The 15 T cell receptor beta chains listed next were all sequenced from one sample in a study of shared clonotypes between healthy human individuals (dated by TCRdb to the early 2020s). Library preparation was by the immunoSEQ multiplex PCR assay. Sourced from immuneACCESS, this table was stored by TCRdb with only in-frame sequences that have V and J called. A share of the clones is absent; for the studies checked, an unresolved V gene accounts for under half, and the remainder has no known explanation. The sample data list some 2.1 million clones, and roughly 93% of these were observed just once. More than 1.5% of the sample lies in the top ten. CD8 naive samples were CD45RO-negative cells positively selected for CCR7, giving a CD45RA+CCR7+ population that excluded TemRA cells. The material sequenced was naive CD8+ T cells from PBMCs. The sample's cell subset or site, from its label and the paper: CD45RA+CCR7+. The receptors originated from a man aged 18 to 30 in good health. Some clones in this sample may be carry-over from other donors' samples.

V usage is TRBV7-9 and J usage is TRBJ2-5; tentatively, D is TRBD2 (6 bases). The V end lost 5 bases, the J end lost 3 bases, and 25 bases lay between the germline ends. The CDR3 spans 18 residues. The germline V gene has CDR1 SEHNR and CDR2 FQNEAQ (reference sequence). CDR3 sequence: CASSRPEGDRASKETQYF. CDR3 bases: TGTGCCAGCAGCCGCCCGGAGGGAGACCGGGCTAGTAAAGAGACCCAGTACTTC.

This chain uses TRBV2 with TRBJ2-7; the D gene is possibly TRBD2 (6 bases). The germline V gene has CDR1 SNHLY and CDR2 FYNNEI. V lost 1 base and J 2 bases, leaving 12 bases between the germline ends. This CDR3 has 15 residues. The chain's CDR3 is CASSEVDSGTYEQYF. The CDR3 DNA follows: TGTGCCAGCAGTGAAGTAGATAGCGGCACCTACGAGCAGTACTTC.

This rearrangement joins TRBV2 to TRBJ2-3; TRBD2 might be the D (5 bases). The V end was cut by 5 bases, the J end by 6 bases, with 18 bases between. The CDR3 is 15 residues long. Germline lookup yields CDR1 SNHLY and CDR2 FYNNEI. CDR3 in DNA: TGTGCCAGCAGTTCGGGATCTTCCTTAAAGGATACGCAGTATTTT. Translation gives CASSSGSSLKDTQYF.

The gene calls are TRBV5-8 and TRBJ2-7; 10 nucleotides line up with TRBD2. Germline V gene lookup returns CDR1 SGHTS and CDR2 YDEGEE. This CDR3 contains 17 residues. V lost 3 bases and J lost 3; bases outside the gene matches: 12. The CDR3 loop reads CASSSLTSGHAYYEQYF. CDR3 bases: TGTGCCAGCAGCTCCCTGACTAGCGGGCACGCCTACTACGAGCAGTACTTC.

The J gene is TRBJ2-2, the V gene TRBV9, with TRBD1 identical over 9 bases. Germline values: CDR1 SGDLS, CDR2 YYNGEE. The CDR3 is 18 residues long. V gave up 0 bases and J gave up 0 bases; unmatched junction bases: 6. The CDR3 DNA reads TGTGCCAGCAGCGTAGATAGGACAGGGGCGTCGAACACCGGGGAGCTGTTTTTT. This codes for CASSVDRTGASNTGELFF.

The V call is TRBV25-1, the J call TRBJ1-1; D perhaps matches TRBD1 (6 bases). Germline CDR1 and CDR2: MGHDK and SYGVNS. V shed 3 bases and J shed 6 bases, with 14 bases lying between them. CDR3 length equals 14 residues. In DNA, the CDR3 is TGTGCCAGCAGTGATACCCACCGGGGGCCTGAAGCTTTCTTT. Residues: CASSDTHRGPEAFF.

On this clone itself: Other DNA sequences in this specimen translate into the identical CDR3. The rearrangement joins TRBV7-9 to TRBJ1-1; TRBD1 aligns across 7 bases. There are 14 residues in the CDR3. The germline CDR1 and CDR2 sequences are SEHNR and FQNEAQ (reference sequence). The V and J ends lost 6 bases and 0 bases, in that order; junction bases with no gene match: 4. The CDR3 protein is CASSLTGLNTEAFF. CDR3 bases: TGTGCCAGCAGTCTGACAGGGTTGAACACTGAAGCTTTCTTT.

The CDR3 reads CASSFGQWPEQYF. DNA for the CDR3: TGTGCCAGCAGCTTCGGACAGTGGCCCGAGCAGTACTTC. This chain connects TRBV5-4 to TRBJ2-7; possibly TRBD1 for D (6 bases). This CDR3 is 13 amino acids long. V was trimmed by 2 bases and J by 6 bases, leaving 12 bases between them. From germline, CDR1 is SGHNT and CDR2 YYREEE (reference sequence).

The chain is built from TRBV9 and TRBJ1-1, with D unresolved. V gave up 3 bases and J gave up 0 bases, with 18 bases separating them. From germline, CDR1 is SGDLS and CDR2 YYNGEE. The CDR3 contains 17 residues. DNA for the CDR3: TGTGCCAGCAGCGGACGGTTTCTGGGAGACATGAACACTGAAGCTTTCTTT. Amino acid sequence: CASSGRFLGDMNTEAFF.

The V call is TRBV2, the J call TRBJ2-3; perhaps TRBD2 as D (5 bases). In germline, CDR1 is SNHLY, CDR2 FYNNEI. There are 14 residues in the CDR3. The V end lost 11 bases, the J end lost 0 bases, and 15 bases lay between the germline ends. The CDR3 coding sequence is TGTGCCCTAGGATCTAGCCTGAGCACAGATACGCAGTATTTT. Amino acid sequence: CALGSSLSTDTQYF. Using reference TRBV2 and TRBJ2-3 for the parts outside the CDR3, the full variable domain is EPEVTQTPSHQVTQMGQEVILRCVPISNHLYFYWYRQILGQKVEFLVSFYNNEISEKSEIFDDQFSVERPDGSNFTLKIRSTKLEDSAMYFCALGSSLSTDTQYFGPGTRLTVL.

This chain links TRBV27 with TRBJ1-2; a possible D gene is TRBD1 (6 bases). The CDR3 runs to 15 residues. CDR1 MNHEY and CDR2 SMNVEV come from the germline V gene (reference sequence). V dropped 9 bases and J dropped 7 bases, with 24 bases sitting between them. This chain's CDR3 is CASFIVGGRRGGYTF. As DNA, the CDR3 is TGTGCCAGTTTTATCGTGGGGGGCCGTCGGGGTGGCTACACCTTC.

The chain employs TRBV7-2 and TRBJ2-3, with D unclear. The CDR3 spans 16 residues. The V gene's germline CDR1 is SGHTA and CDR2 FQGNSA. V was trimmed by 0 bases and J by 2 bases, leaving 12 bases between them. The DNA for the CDR3 is TGTGCCAGCAGCTTAGCACCCGTCCCCCACACAGATACGCAGTATTTT. Its protein product is CASSLAPVPHTDTQYF.

This rearrangement joins TRBV18 to TRBJ2-1; TRBD1 is a possible D gene (5 bases). This CDR3 contains 13 residues. V lost 3 bases to trimming and J lost 6 bases, with 9 bases between them. From germline, CDR1 is KGHSH and CDR2 LQKENI. The CDR3 DNA reads TGTGCCAGCTCACCGGATAGGGGCAATGAGCAGTTCTTC. It encodes CASSPDRGNEQFF.

This chain links TRBV7-8 with TRBJ2-1; 10 positions match TRBD2. Germline-derived CDR1 and CDR2 are SGHVS and FQNEAQ. The CDR3 spans 17 residues. V lost 1 base to trimming and J lost 4 bases; unmatched junction nucleotides: 7. The DNA for the CDR3 is TGTGCCAGCAGCTTAGGGACAGCGGGAGGGATATACAATGAGCAGTTCTTC. Protein product: CASSLGTAGGIYNEQFF.

This clone was seen once. J is TRBJ2-1 and V is TRBV2; unclear D gene. Trimming took 3 bases from V and 3 from J, leaving 12 bases between them. Looked up from germline, CDR1 is SNHLY and CDR2 is FYNNEI. This CDR3 is built from 15 residues. The CDR3 loop is CASSDSPPGYNEQFF. The CDR3 DNA is TGTGCCAGCAGTGATAGTCCGCCAGGCTACAATGAGCAGTTCTTC.